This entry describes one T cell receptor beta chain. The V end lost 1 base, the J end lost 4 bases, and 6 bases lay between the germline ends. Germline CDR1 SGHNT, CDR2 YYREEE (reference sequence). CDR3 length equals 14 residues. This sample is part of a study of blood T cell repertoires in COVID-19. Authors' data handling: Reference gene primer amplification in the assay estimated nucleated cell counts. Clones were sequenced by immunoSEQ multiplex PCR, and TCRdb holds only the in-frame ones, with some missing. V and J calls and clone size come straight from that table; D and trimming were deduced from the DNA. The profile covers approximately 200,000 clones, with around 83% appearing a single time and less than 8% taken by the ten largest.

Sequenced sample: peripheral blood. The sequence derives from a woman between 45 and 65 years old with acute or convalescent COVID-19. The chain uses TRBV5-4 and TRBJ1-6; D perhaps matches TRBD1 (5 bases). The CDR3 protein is CASSLRQYNSPLHF. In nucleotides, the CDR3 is TGTGCCAGCAGCTTGCGACAGTATAATTCACCCCTCCACTTT.